These T cell receptor beta chains were read from a single sample in a study of blood T cell repertoires in COVID-19. Here immunoSEQ multiplex PCR was the method, and the copy in TCRdb shows in-frame clones only, minus some. This table has 100,000 to 150,000 clones, 70% to 90% appearing once. Sample: peripheral blood. Source of these receptors: a woman aged 80 or over with acute or convalescent COVID-19. CDR3s include the opening cysteine and the closing phenylalanine or tryptophan. A D gene is named only where the DNA matches it firmly. Size values are once, few and many counts, or a class for expanded clones, and some rows have none.

TRBV4-1	.	.	TRBJ1-5	CASSQDGQFNQPQHF	TGCGCCAGCAGCCAAGATGGGCAGTTCAATCAGCCCCAGCATTTT
TRBV6-5	TRBD2	.	TRBJ2-3	CASSYSPLAGGGTQYF	TGTGCCAGCAGTTACTCGCCTCTAGCGGGGGGGGGTACGCAGTATTTT
TRBV5-1	TRBD1	.	TRBJ2-5	CASATGGGETQYF	TGCGCCAGCGCCACAGGGGGAGGAGAGACCCAGTACTTC
TRBV5-1	.	once	TRBJ1-2	CASSLSDQGHGYTF	TGCGCCAGCAGCTTGTCTGACCAGGGGCATGGCTACACCTTC
TRBV5-1	.	.	TRBJ1-1	CASSWRRAGTEAFF	TGCGCCAGCAGCTGGCGGAGGGCGGGCACTGAAGCTTTCTTT
TRBV4-1	TRBD1	.	TRBJ1-2	CASSPSGTGRNYGYTF	TGCGCCAGCAGCCCATCCGGGACAGGGAGGAACTATGGCTACACCTTC
TRBV2	TRBD2	.	TRBJ2-3	CASKLESGRTDTQYF	TGTGCCAGCAAGCTGGAAAGCGGGAGAACAGATACGCAGTATTTT
TRBV7-2	.	.	TRBJ1-2	CASSLGRGVFYGYTF	TGTGCCAGCAGCTTAGGTCGGGGGGTATTCTATGGCTACACCTTC
TRBV3-1/TRBV3-2	.	.	TRBJ1-5	CASSQVRSQPQHF	TGTGCCAGCAGCCAAGTGCGGAGTCAGCCCCAGCATTTT
TRBV5-1	.	.	TRBJ1-6	CASSPGSSSYNSPLHF	TGCGCCAGCAGCCCGGGTTCGAGCTCCTATAATTCACCCCTCCACTTT
TRBV6-6	.	.	TRBJ1-2	CASSYGQNYGYTF	TGTGCCAGCAGTTATGGACAGAACTATGGCTACACCTTC
TRBV5-1	TRBD1	.	TRBJ1-6	CASSLGGQGRENSPLHF	TGCGCCAGCAGCTTGGGGGGACAGGGGAGGGAAAATTCACCCCTCCACTTT
TRBV5-4	.	.	TRBJ1-2	CASSLDPVNYGYTF	TGTGCCAGCAGCTTGGACCCAGTAAACTATGGCTACACCTTC
TRBV12-3/TRBV12-4	.	few	TRBJ1-5	CASSFKRQPQHF	TGTGCCAGCAGTTTTAAGCGGCAGCCCCAGCATTTT
TRBV5-4	TRBD2	.	TRBJ2-1	CASSFTSGTSYNEQFF	TGTGCCAGCAGCTTTACTAGCGGGACCTCCTACAATGAGCAGTTCTTC
TRBV6-5	TRBD1	once	TRBJ2-5	CASSHGTGEETQYF	TGTGCCAGCAGCCATGGGACAGGGGAAGAGACCCAGTACTTC